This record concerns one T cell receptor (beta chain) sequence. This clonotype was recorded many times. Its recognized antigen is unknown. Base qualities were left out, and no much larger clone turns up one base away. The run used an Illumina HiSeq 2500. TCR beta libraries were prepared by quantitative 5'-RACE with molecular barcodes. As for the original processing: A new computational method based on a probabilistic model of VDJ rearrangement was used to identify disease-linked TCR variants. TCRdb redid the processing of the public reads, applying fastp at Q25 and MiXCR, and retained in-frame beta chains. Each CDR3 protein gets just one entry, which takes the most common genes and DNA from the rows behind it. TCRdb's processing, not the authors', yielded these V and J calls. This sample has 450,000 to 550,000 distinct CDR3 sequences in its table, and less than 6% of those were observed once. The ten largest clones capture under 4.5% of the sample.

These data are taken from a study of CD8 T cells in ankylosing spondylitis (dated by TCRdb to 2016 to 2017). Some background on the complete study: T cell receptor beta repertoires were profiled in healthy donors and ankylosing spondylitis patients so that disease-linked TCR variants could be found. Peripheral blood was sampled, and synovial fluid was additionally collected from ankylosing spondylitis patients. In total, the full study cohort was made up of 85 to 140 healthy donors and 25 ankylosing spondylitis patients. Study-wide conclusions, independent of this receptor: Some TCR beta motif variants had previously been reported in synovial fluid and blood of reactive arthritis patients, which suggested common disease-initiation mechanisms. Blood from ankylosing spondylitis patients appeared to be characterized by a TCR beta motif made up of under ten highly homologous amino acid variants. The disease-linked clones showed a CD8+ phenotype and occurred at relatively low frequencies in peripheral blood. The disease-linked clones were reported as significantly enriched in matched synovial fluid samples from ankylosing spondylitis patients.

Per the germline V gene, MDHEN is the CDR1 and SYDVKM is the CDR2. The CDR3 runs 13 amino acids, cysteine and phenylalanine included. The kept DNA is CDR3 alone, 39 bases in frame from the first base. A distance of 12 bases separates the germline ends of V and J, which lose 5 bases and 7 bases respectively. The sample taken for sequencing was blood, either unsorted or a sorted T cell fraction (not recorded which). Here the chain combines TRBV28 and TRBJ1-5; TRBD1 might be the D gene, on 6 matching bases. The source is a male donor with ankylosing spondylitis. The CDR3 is CASSPGQGQPQHF. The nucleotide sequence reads TGTGCCAGCAGTCCGGGACAAGGGCAGCCCCAGCATTTT.